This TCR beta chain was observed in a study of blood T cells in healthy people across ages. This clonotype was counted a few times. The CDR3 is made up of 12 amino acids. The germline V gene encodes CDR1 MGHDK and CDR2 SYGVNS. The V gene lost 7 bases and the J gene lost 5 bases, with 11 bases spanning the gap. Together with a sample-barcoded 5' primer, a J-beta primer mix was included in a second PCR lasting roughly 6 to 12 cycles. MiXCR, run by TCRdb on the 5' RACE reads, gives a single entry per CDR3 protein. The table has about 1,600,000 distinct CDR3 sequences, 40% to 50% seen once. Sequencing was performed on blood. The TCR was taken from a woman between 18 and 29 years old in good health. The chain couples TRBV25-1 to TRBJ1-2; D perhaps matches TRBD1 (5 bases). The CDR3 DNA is TGTGCCAGCAACCTGACAGTTTATGGCTACACCTTC. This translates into CASNLTVYGYTF.